A single sample gave rise to the 6 T cell receptor beta chains below, sequenced in a study of cytomegalovirus exposure and HLA in healthy donors. The PCR was carried out with 60 Vbeta primers and 13 Jbeta primers. Libraries were prepared by immunoSEQ multiplex PCR; TCRdb keeps only in-frame clonotypes and omits some of them. Of about 130,000 clones listed, approximately 61% are singletons. What was sequenced was PBMCs. These receptors all stem from a human donor in good health.

A note on this clone: Its ends do not fully match the called genes, so a read error is possible. V is TRBV5-6 and J is TRBJ2-5; possible D gene TRBD1, 6 bases. In germline, CDR1 is SGHDT, CDR2 YYEEEE. The CDR3 is 14 amino acids. The CDR3 loop reads CASSLGTVQEAQYF. CDR3 DNA: TGTGCCAGCAGCTTGGGGACAGTCCAAGAGGCCCAGTACTTC.

As to this clone: Other nucleotide sequences in the sample specify the same CDR3. The V call is TRBV28, the J call TRBJ1-1; D ambiguous. V gave up 2 bases and J gave up 2 bases, with 3 bases separating them. The germline V gene encodes CDR1 MDHEN and CDR2 SYDVKM. The CDR3 runs 12 residues. In nucleotides, the CDR3 is TGTGCCAGCAGTTTACTCAACACTGAAGCTTTCTTT. It is translated as CASSLLNTEAFF.

The V and J genes are TRBV6-6 and TRBJ2-7, with TRBD2 identical over 8 bases. The CDR3 runs 13 residues. Germline CDR1 is MNHNY and CDR2 is SVGAGI (reference sequence). V lost 2 bases, J lost 5 bases, and 2 bases stayed unmatched. As DNA, the CDR3 is TGTGCCAGCAGTTACCTCGGGGGGGACGAGCAGTACTTC. It yields the protein CASSYLGGDEQYF.

There are a few counts of this clone. V usage is TRBV6-5 and J usage is TRBJ2-1; tentatively, D is TRBD1 (6 bases). The germline V gene encodes CDR1 MNHEY and CDR2 SVGAGI. The length of the CDR3 is 15 residues. Trimming pared 5 bases from V and 3 bases from J, leaving 14 bases between. The CDR3 DNA reads TGTGCCAGCAGTGTCACGGGACACTTCTACAATGAGCAGTTCTTC. Translated, it gives CASSVTGHFYNEQFF.

The chain has TRBV28 and TRBJ2-4; 7 bases agree with TRBD1. In germline, CDR1 is MDHEN, CDR2 SYDVKM. The CDR3 length is 15 residues. The V segment lost 5 bases and the J segment 2 bases; nucleotides outside the gene matches: 6. The CDR3 region has the DNA TGTGCCAGCAGTCCCTCAGGGGGTACCAAAAACATTCAGTACTTC. It yields the protein CASSPSGGTKNIQYF.

The chain is built from TRBV29-1 and TRBJ2-2; 9 bases line up with TRBD1. Germline V gene sequence: CDR1 SQVTM, CDR2 ANQGSEA. The CDR3 is 13 residues long. The V segment lost 7 bases and the J segment 3 bases; nucleotides outside the gene matches: 3. The CDR3 nucleotides are TGCAGCGGGGGGACAGGGTACACCGGGGAGCTGTTTTTT. Amino acid sequence: CSGGTGYTGELFF.